Presented here are 5 T cell receptor beta chains from one specimen sequenced in a study of cytomegalovirus exposure and HLA in healthy donors. PCR was performed using 60 Vbeta and 13 Jbeta primers. Sequencing used immunoSEQ multiplex PCR; TCRdb keeps in-frame clones, though not all of them. The data show approximately 160,000 clones, approximately 72% seen once. Sequenced input: PBMCs. The origin of the receptors is a man younger than 35 in good health and CMV-seronegative.

The V gene is TRBV4-3, the J gene TRBJ2-1; 13 bases align to TRBD2. V was pared by 3 bases and J by 5 bases, with 7 bases of the junction left unmatched. This CDR3 is built from 17 residues. Germline CDR1 is LGHNA and CDR2 is YSLEER. In DNA form, the CDR3 reads TGCGCCAGCAGCCAGGACCGACTAGCGGGAGGTCACAATGAGCAGTTCTTC. Its protein is CASSQDRLAGGHNEQFF.

J is TRBJ2-5 and V is TRBV5-1; TRBD1 agrees at 7 bases. Germline V gives CDR1 SGHRS, CDR2 YFSETQ. J gave up 1 base and V 2 bases, and 5 bases lay outside the gene matches. The CDR3 has 15 amino acids. This CDR3 reads CASSLSGTVQETQYF. The CDR3 DNA reads as TGCGCCAGCAGCTTATCCGGGACAGTCCAAGAGACCCAGTACTTC.

The rearrangement uses TRBV29-1 and TRBJ2-1; 10 nucleotides agree with TRBD1. V was clipped by 1 base and J by 5 bases; unmatched bases: 5. The CDR3 has 15 amino acids. Per the germline V gene, CDR1 is SQVTM and CDR2 is ANQGSEA. The CDR3 nucleotides read TGCAGCGTTGAAGCCCCCGGGACAGGGGACAATGAGCAGTTCTTC. Translating it yields CSVEAPGTGDNEQFF.

The chain is built from TRBV5-4 and TRBJ2-3; 8 positions match TRBD2. Germline CDR1 and CDR2: SGHNT and YYREEE (reference sequence). Trimming took 7 bases from V and 1 from J; bases not matched to a gene: 5. There are 14 residues in the CDR3. CDR3 amino acids: CASPPAGGTDTQYF. The CDR3 DNA is TGTGCCAGCCCCCCAGCGGGAGGCACAGATACGCAGTATTTT.

V is TRBV5-1 and J is TRBJ1-3; possible D gene TRBD1, 5 bases. With 4 bases removed from V and 5 bases from J, the gap between germline ends came to 13 bases. Germline V lookup: CDR1 SGHRS, CDR2 YFSETQ. The CDR3 has 14 residues. In DNA, the CDR3 is TGCGCCAGCAGCCCCGGGGGTGGCCGAAACACCATATATTTT. This gives the protein CASSPGGGRNTIYF.